These T cell receptor beta chains were read from a single sample in a study of spatial heterogeneity in lung cancer. TCRdb reprocessed the 5' RACE reads with MiXCR, giving one entry per CDR3 protein. Here the sample spans roughly 29,000 distinct CDR3 sequences, roughly 5.7% being singletons. Sequencing used PBMCs, obtained at follow-up. Source of these receptors: a female donor with early-stage non-small cell lung cancer. The CDR3 runs from the conserved cysteine through the conserved F or W. The order of the fields is J gene, D gene, V gene, clone size, CDR3 DNA, CDR3 protein. D genes are given only for firm matches. Size tells how often a clone was seen (once, few, many) or the class of an expanded clone, and some rows leave it out.

TRBJ2-3	.	TRBV20-1	many	TGCAGTGCCGTGGCAGATACGCAGTATTTT	CSAVADTQYF
TRBJ2-5	TRBD2	TRBV11-2	many	TGTGCCAGCAGCGTTGGGACTAGCGGGAGGGGGATAGAGACCCAGTACTTC	CASSVGTSGRGIETQYF
TRBJ2-7	TRBD2	TRBV2	many	TGTGCCAGCAATCTAGCGGGGGGGTTCCCCGAGCAGTACTTC	CASNLAGGFPEQYF
TRBJ1-2	TRBD1	TRBV2	many	TGTGCCAGCAGTGGATTGGACAGGGGGACTAACTATGGCTACACCTTC	CASSGLDRGTNYGYTF
TRBJ2-7	.	TRBV11-2	many	TGTGCCAGCAGCCCCGCCCTGGGACTTTCTGGGGAGCAGTACTTC	CASSPALGLSGEQYF
TRBJ2-1	TRBD2	TRBV29-1	many	TGCAGCGTTGAAGATCGGGCGCGGGGGGCTGCCTACAATGAGCAGTTCTTC	CSVEDRARGAAYNEQFF
TRBJ2-5	TRBD2	TRBV20-1	.	TGCAGTGCTAGCGTGTTAGCTAGCGGGAGGGGGGAGACCCAGTACTTC	CSASVLASGRGETQYF
TRBJ2-5	.	TRBV20-1	few	TGCAGTGCTAGACCCAGGGTGTGGGGTAGCAAAGAGACCCAGTACTTC	CSARPRVWGSKETQYF
TRBJ2-7	TRBD2	TRBV19	few	TGTGCCAGTAGTTCCCATGGCGACATAGCGGGGGGCCTACAGCAGTACTTC	CASSSHGDIAGGLQQYF
TRBJ2-3	.	TRBV18	many	TGTGCCAGCTCACCACCAGTCTCCGGCCCCCTCCCGCAGTATTTT	CASSPPVSGPLPQYF
TRBJ2-3	TRBD1	TRBV28	many	TGTGCCAGCGCAACCTGGGACAGCTTCCATGGCACAGATACGCAGTATTTT	CASATWDSFHGTDTQYF
TRBJ2-7	.	TRBV6-2/TRBV6-3	many	TGTGCCAGCAGTTCCCCCTACGAGCAGTACTTC	CASSSPYEQYF
TRBJ1-6	.	TRBV4-3	many	TGCGCCAGCAGCCAAAGCCCAGGGATTGATTCACCCCTCCACTTT	CASSQSPGIDSPLHF
TRBJ1-5	.	TRBV7-9	many	TGTGCCAGCAGCCGTTTCAATCAGCCCCAGCATTTT	CASSRFNQPQHF
TRBJ2-7	.	TRBV7-2	many	TGTGCCAGCAGCTCCAAGCCCTTCTACGAGCAGTACTTC	CASSSKPFYEQYF
TRBJ2-1	.	TRBV15	many	TGTGCCACCAGCACTCTAGCGGAGCAGTTCTTC	CATSTLAEQFF
TRBJ2-1	.	TRBV7-2	many	TGTGCCAGCAGCTACGACAGCCTGGAGCAGTTCTTC	CASSYDSLEQFF
TRBJ2-7	TRBD1	TRBV27	many	TGTGCCAGCAGTTCGGGACAGGGGGCGCGTAACGAGCAGTACTTC	CASSSGQGARNEQYF
TRBJ2-7	.	TRBV5-1	many	TGCGCCAGCAGCTTGGAGGGGACAAATCTCTACGAGCAGTACTTC	CASSLEGTNLYEQYF
TRBJ1-1	.	TRBV2	many	TGTGCCAGCACCTCCGGGGAGGGCACTGAAGCTTTCTTT	CASTSGEGTEAFF
TRBJ2-3	.	TRBV5-6	many	TGTGCCAGCAGCTTTCTGCCAGAGACAGATACGCAGTATTTT	CASSFLPETDTQYF
TRBJ2-3	TRBD2	TRBV20-1	many	TGCAGTGCTATCTCTACTAGCGGCGCTGGGGGTTCGCAGTATTTT	CSAISTSGAGGSQYF
TRBJ1-6	.	TRBV27	many	TGTGCCAGCAGTCCGATACAGGGTGTGATGGGGAATTCACCCCTCCACTTT	CASSPIQGVMGNSPLHF
TRBJ2-1	.	TRBV6-1	.	TGTGCCAGCAGTACCGGTCCTCGGAATGAGCAGTTCTTC	CASSTGPRNEQFF
TRBJ2-5	TRBD2	TRBV20-1	many	TGCAGTGCTAGAGATCTGGCGCGGGGGGGCCGGGAGACCCAGTACTTC	CSARDLARGGRETQYF
TRBJ1-5	TRBD1	TRBV6-6	.	TGTGCCAGCAGGCCGACAGGGCTCAATCAGCCCCAGCATTTT	CASRPTGLNQPQHF
TRBJ2-7	.	TRBV28	few	TGTGCCAGCAGTTCCGGGACCGCCGAGCAGTACTTC	CASSSGTAEQYF
TRBJ2-5	.	TRBV2	many	TGTGCCAGCAGTGAAATGGGAGGCAGGGACCAAGAGACCCAGTACTTC	CASSEMGGRDQETQYF
TRBJ2-2	TRBD2	TRBV4-3	many	TGCGCCAGCAGCTCTTATGGGGGAGGGGACACCGGGGAGCTGTTTTTT	CASSSYGGGDTGELFF
TRBJ2-2	TRBD2	TRBV28	many	TGTGCCAGCAGTTGGACTAGCGGCAGGTCGGGGGAGCTGTTTTTT	CASSWTSGRSGELFF
TRBJ2-2	TRBD1	TRBV5-1	.	TGCGCCAGCAGGGTCCCAGGGGGATCCGGGGAGCTGTTTTTT	CASRVPGGSGELFF
TRBJ1-2	TRBD1	TRBV9	.	TGTGCCAGCAGCGCAGGGGGCTATGGCTACACCTTC	CASSAGGYGYTF
TRBJ2-1	TRBD2	TRBV27	many	TGTGCCAGCAGTCTGACTAGCGGGAACAATGAGCAGTTCTTC	CASSLTSGNNEQFF
TRBJ1-4	.	TRBV6-5	many	TGTGCCAGCAGTTACTACCGGGACGTTACTGAAAAACTGTTTTTT	CASSYYRDVTEKLFF
TRBJ2-1	TRBD2	TRBV19	many	TGTGCCAGTACGCCCCGGGGGGGCAGGTCCTACAATGAGCAGTTCTTC	CASTPRGGRSYNEQFF
TRBJ2-7	TRBD2	TRBV4-2	many	TGTGCCAGCAGCCAAGATGACGCGGGAGGGCCCCACGAGCAGTACTTC	CASSQDDAGGPHEQYF
TRBJ2-2	.	TRBV27	many	TGTGCCAGCAGTTCCCGGGGAGAACAGAACACCGGGGAGCTGTTTTTT	CASSSRGEQNTGELFF
TRBJ2-1	TRBD1	TRBV11-2	many	TGTGCCAGCAGCTACCAGGACAGGTCCTACAATGAGCAGTTCTTC	CASSYQDRSYNEQFF
TRBJ2-5	TRBD1	TRBV6-5	many	TGTGCCAGCAGTCAGACAGGGTCAGGGACCCAGTACTTC	CASSQTGSGTQYF
TRBJ2-3	TRBD1	TRBV7-3	.	TGTGCCAGCAGCTTATCCGGGACAGGGTCAGATACGCAGTATTTT	CASSLSGTGSDTQYF
TRBJ2-1	TRBD2	TRBV9	many	TGTGCCAGCAGCGTCGGCGGGGGCTCCTACAATGAGCAGTTCTTC	CASSVGGGSYNEQFF
TRBJ2-7	.	TRBV28	many	TGTGCCAGCAGTTTGGGGGGGCCCTACGAGCAGTACTTC	CASSLGGPYEQYF